This TCR beta chain was captured in a study of blood T cell repertoires in COVID-19. Here immunoSEQ multiplex PCR was the method, and the copy in TCRdb shows in-frame clones only, minus some. Among about 130,000 clones, around 80% were seen once, and the ten largest hold 5.5% to 7%. Germline V gene sequence: CDR1 LNHDA, CDR2 SQIVND (reference sequence). V gave up 6 bases and J gave up 1 base; unmatched junction bases: 1. The CDR3 spans 13 residues. V and J are TRBV19 and TRBJ2-7; 9 bases agree with TRBD1. Sequenced input: PBMCs or T cells enriched from blood (not recorded which). The receptor was isolated from a woman aged 50 to 60 who had recovered from COVID-19. CDR3: CASRDRGSYEQYF. The DNA of the CDR3 is TGTGCCAGTAGGGACAGGGGATCCTACGAGCAGTACTTC.